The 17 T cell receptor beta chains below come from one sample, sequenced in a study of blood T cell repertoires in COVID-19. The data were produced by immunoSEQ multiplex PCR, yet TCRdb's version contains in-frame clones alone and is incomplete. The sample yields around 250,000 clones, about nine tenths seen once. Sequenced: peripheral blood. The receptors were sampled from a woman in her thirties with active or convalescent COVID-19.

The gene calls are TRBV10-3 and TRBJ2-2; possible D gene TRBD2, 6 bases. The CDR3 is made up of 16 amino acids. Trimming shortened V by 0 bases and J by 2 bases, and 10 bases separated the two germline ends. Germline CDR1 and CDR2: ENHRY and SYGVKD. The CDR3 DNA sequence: TGTGCCATCAGTGAGTCGGGACTTCCTAACACCGGGGAGCTGTTTTTT. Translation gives CAISESGLPNTGELFF.

The CDR3 protein is CASSELLNEKLFF. Written as DNA, the CDR3 is TGTGCCAGCAGTGAACTGTTAAATGAAAAACTGTTTTTT. This sequence joins TRBV2 and TRBJ1-4; D unresolved. V lost 2 bases and J 5 bases, leaving 6 bases between the germline ends. The CDR3 sequence is 13 residues long. Germline CDR1 is SNHLY and CDR2 is FYNNEI. The full variable domain, completed using reference TRBV2 and TRBJ1-4, is EPEVTQTPSHQVTQMGQEVILRCVPISNHLYFYWYRQILGQKVEFLVSFYNNEISEKSEIFDDQFSVERPDGSNFTLKIRSTKLEDSAMYFCASSELLNEKLFFGSGTQLSVL.

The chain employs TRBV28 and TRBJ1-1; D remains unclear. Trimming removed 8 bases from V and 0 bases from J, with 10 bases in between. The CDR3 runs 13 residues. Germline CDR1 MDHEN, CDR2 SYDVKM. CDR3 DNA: TGTGCCAGCTTTACACCGATGAACACTGAAGCTTTCTTT. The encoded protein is CASFTPMNTEAFF.

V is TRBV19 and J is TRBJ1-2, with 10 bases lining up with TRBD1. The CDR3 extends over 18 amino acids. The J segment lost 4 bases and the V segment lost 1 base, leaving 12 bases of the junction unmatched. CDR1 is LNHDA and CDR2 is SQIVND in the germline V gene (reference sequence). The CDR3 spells CASSIVAVTGGSGYGYTF. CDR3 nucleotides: TGTGCCAGTAGTATAGTAGCGGTGACAGGGGGCTCTGGCTATGGCTACACCTTC.

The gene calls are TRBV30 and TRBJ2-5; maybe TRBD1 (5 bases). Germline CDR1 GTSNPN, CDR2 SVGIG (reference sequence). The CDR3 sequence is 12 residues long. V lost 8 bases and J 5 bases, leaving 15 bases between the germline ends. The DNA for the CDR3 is TGTGCCGCCCGAAGGGGCCTGGAGACCCAGTACTTC. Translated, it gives CAARRGLETQYF.

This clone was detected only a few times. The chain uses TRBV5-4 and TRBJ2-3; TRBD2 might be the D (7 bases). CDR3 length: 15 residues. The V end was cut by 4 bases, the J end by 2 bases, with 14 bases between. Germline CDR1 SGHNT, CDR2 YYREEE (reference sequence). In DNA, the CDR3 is TGTGCCAGCAGCAGGGTTGGGGGGGCCACAGATACGCAGTATTTT. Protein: CASSRVGGATDTQYF.

CDR3 in DNA: TGTGCCAGCAGCTCCTTTTCTTCACCCCTCCACTTT. Residues: CASSSFSSPLHF. The chain links TRBV7-9 to TRBJ1-6; D call uncertain. The CDR3 has 12 residues. V lost 4 bases and J lost 9, with 7 bases in between. Germline CDR1 SEHNR, CDR2 FQNEAQ (reference sequence).

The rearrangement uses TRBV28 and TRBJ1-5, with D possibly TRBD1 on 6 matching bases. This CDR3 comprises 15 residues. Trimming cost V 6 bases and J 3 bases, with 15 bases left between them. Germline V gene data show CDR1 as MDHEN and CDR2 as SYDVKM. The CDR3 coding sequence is TGTGCCAGCAGAAACCAGGGGAGCTCCAATCAGCCCCAGCATTTT. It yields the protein CASRNQGSSNQPQHF. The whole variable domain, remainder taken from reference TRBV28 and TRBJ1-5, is DVKVTQSSRYLVKRTGEKVFLECVQDMDHENMFWYRQDPGLGLRLIYFSYDVKMKEKGDIPEGYSVSREKKERFSLILESASTNQTSMYLCASRNQGSSNQPQHFGDGTRLSIL.

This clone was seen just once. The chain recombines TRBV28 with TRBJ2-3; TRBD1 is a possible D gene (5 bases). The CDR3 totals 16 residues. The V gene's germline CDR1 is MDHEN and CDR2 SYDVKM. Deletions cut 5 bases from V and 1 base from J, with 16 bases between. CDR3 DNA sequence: TGTGCCAGCAGTCTACACAGGAATATTGGCACAGATACGCAGTATTTT. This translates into CASSLHRNIGTDTQYF.

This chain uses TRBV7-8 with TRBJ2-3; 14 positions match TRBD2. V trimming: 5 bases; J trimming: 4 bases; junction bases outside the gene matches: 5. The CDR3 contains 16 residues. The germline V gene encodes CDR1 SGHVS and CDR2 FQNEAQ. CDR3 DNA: TGTGCCAGCAGCCCTCGACTAGCGGGGGGGCCAGATACGCAGTATTTT. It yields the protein CASSPRLAGGPDTQYF.

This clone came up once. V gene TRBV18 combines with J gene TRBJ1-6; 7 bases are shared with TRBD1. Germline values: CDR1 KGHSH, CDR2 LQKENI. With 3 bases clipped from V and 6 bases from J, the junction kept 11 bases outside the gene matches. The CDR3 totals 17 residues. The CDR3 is CASSPSIGQAFNSPLHF. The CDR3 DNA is TGTGCCAGCTCACCGAGCATTGGACAGGCCTTTAATTCACCCCTCCACTTT. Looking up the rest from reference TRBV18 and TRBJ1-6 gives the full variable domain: NAGVMQNPRHLVRRRGQEARLRCSPMKGHSHVYWYRQLPEEGLKFMVYLQKENIIDESGMPKERFSAEFPKEGPSILRIQQVVRGDSAAYFCASSPSIGQAFNSPLHFGNGTRLTVT.

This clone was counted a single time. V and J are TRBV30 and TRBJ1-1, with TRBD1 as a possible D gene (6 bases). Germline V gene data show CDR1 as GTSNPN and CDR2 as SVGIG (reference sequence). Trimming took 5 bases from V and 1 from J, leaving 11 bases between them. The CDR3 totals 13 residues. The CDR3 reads CAWGGLPNTEAFF. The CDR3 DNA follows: TGTGCCTGGGGGGGCTTGCCGAACACTGAAGCTTTCTTT.

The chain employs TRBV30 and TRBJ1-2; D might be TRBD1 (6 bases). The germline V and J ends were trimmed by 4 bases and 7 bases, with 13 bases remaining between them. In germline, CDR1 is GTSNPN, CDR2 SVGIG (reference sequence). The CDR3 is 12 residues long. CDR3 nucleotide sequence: TGTGCCTGGAAGGTAGGGGGTGGTGGCTACACCTTC. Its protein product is CAWKVGGGGYTF.

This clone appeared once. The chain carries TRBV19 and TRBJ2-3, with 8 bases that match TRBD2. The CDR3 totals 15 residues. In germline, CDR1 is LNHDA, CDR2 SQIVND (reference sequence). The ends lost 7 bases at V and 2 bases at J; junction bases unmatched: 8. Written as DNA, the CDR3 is TGTGCCAGTACCCCGGGGGGGCCTTCCACAGATACGCAGTATTTT. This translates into CASTPGGPSTDTQYF.

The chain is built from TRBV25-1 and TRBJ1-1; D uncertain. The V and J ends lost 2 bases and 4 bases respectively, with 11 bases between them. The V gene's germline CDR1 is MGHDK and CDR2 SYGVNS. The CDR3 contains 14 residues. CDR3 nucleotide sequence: TGTGCCAGCAGTGAACGAGGGTCGGGCACTGAAGCTTTCTTT. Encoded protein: CASSERGSGTEAFF.

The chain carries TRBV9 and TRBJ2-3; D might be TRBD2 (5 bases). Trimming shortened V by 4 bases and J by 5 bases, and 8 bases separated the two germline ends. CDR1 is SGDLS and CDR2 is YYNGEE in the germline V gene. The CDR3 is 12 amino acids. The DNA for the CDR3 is TGTGCCAGCAGCCCAGAGGGAGATACGCAGTATTTT. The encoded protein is CASSPEGDTQYF.

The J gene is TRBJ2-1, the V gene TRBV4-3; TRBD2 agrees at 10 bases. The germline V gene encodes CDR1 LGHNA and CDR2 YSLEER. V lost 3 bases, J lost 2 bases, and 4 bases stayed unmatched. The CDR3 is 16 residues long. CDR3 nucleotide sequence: TGCGCCAGCAGCCAGGGGACTAGCGTTACCTACAATGAGCAGTTCTTC. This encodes CASSQGTSVTYNEQFF.